These T cell receptor beta chains were read from a single sample in a study of shared clonotypes between healthy human individuals. TCRdb's copy holds only in-frame clones and misses some; the assay was immunoSEQ multiplex PCR. Altogether about 520,000 clones are present, roughly 95% being singletons, with the ten largest covering approximately 0.06%. The specimen sequenced was naive CD4+ T cells sorted from blood. These receptors were collected from a woman younger than 45 in good health. The CDR3 runs from the conserved cysteine through the conserved F or W. D genes are given only for firm matches. Size is omitted from some rows. Given values are once, few, many or a class for expanded clones.

>TRBJ2-7|-|TRBV5-1|-
TGCGCCAGCAGCTTGGATTTTCCCATCCACGAGCAGTACTTC
CASSLDFPIHEQYF
>TRBJ1-1|-|TRBV29-1|-
TGCAGCGTTGAAAAAGGACAGACGAACACTGAAGCTTTCTTT
CSVEKGQTNTEAFF
>TRBJ2-5|-|TRBV6-5|TRBD2
TGTGCCAGCAGTCCCTTGGGACTAGCTGTGGAGACCCAGTACTTC
CASSPLGLAVETQYF
>TRBJ2-1|-|TRBV5-6|-
TGTGCCAGCAGCTTGGAATCAGTCAATGAGCAGTTCTTC
CASSLESVNEQFF
>TRBJ2-2|-|TRBV6-5|TRBD2
TGTGCCAGCAGTGGGACTAGTTTGAACACCGGGGAGCTGTTTTTT
CASSGTSLNTGELFF
>TRBJ1-5|-|TRBV28|-
TGTGCCAGCAGTTTATTGATATCTCAGCCCCAGCATTTT
CASSLLISQPQHF
>TRBJ2-2|-|TRBV9|TRBD1
TGTGCCAGCAGCGTAGTGGGACAGGGGGAAGGGGAGCTGTTTTTT
CASSVVGQGEGELFF
>TRBJ2-7|-|TRBV4-2|-
TGTGCCAGCAGCCAAGGGAGTATCTCCTACGAGCAGTACTTC
CASSQGSISYEQYF
>TRBJ2-7|-|TRBV29-1|TRBD2
TGCAGCGTCGGGAGCGGGAGTTGGAGGGAGCAGTACTTC
CSVGSGSWREQYF
>TRBJ1-4|-|TRBV19|-
TGTGCCAGTTCTGAGGGGGTTAATGAAAAACTGTTTTTT
CASSEGVNEKLFF
>TRBJ1-4|-|TRBV28|TRBD1
TGTGCCAGCAGTTCGGGACAGAGTAATGAAAAACTGTTTTTT
CASSSGQSNEKLFF
>TRBJ2-7|-|TRBV5-8|-
TGTGCCACCACCCCCCCATGGCCAGGGCCCTACGAGCAGTACTTC
CATTPPWPGPYEQYF
>TRBJ2-7|-|TRBV11-2|-
TGTGCCAGCAGCTCCGCTGGGGGGCAGTACTTC
CASSSAGGQYF
>TRBJ2-7|-|TRBV11-2|TRBD2
TGTGCCAGCAGCCGACTAGCGGGATCCTACGAGCAGTACTTC
CASSRLAGSYEQYF
>TRBJ1-1|-|TRBV28|-
TGTGCCAGCAGTTTAATTTCGGCCCCCAGTGGGGCTTTCTTT
CASSLISAPSGAFF
>TRBJ1-4|-|TRBV2|-
TGTGCCAGCAGTCAAGAGGGGGGACTTTATGAAAAACTGTTTTTT
CASSQEGGLYEKLFF
>TRBJ2-3|-|TRBV11-2|-
TGTGCCAGCAGCTTAGTATCGGTCAGAATGCAGTATTTT
CASSLVSVRMQYF
>TRBJ1-1|once|TRBV2|-
TGTGCCAGCGGAGGACAGTTTACGGCCACTGAAGCTTTCTTT
CASGGQFTATEAFF
>TRBJ2-1|-|TRBV5-1|-
TGCGCCAGCAGCTTGGATATGACCTACAATGAGCAGTTCTTC
CASSLDMTYNEQFF
>TRBJ1-2|-|TRBV10-1|-
TGCGCCAGCAGTGAGATGGCAGGCCGCAGTGGCTACACCTTC
CASSEMAGRSGYTF
>TRBJ2-1|-|TRBV11-2|-
TGTGCCAGCAAAGAGTTTGGGGCCGGGGAGCAGTTCTTC
CASKEFGAGEQFF
>TRBJ1-1|-|TRBV2|TRBD1
TGTGCCAGCAGAGAACAGGGGGCGGACACTGAAGCTTTCTTT
CASREQGADTEAFF
>TRBJ1-5|-|TRBV5-6|-
TGTGCCAGCAGTTTTGGATCGGGGACGGGCAATCAGCCCCAGCATTTT
CASSFGSGTGNQPQHF
>TRBJ2-1|-|TRBV6-1|-
TGTGCCAGCAGTGAAGAGTTGACTAGGGGCCGATTCTTC
CASSEELTRGRFF
>TRBJ2-2|-|TRBV18|-
TGTGCCAGCTCACCGAGTAAGAACACCGGGGAGCTGTTTTTT
CASSPSKNTGELFF
>TRBJ1-5|-|TRBV28|-
TGTGCCAGCAGTTTAGCGGCTCATAGAACAGGGCTTAGCAATCAGCCCCAGCATTTT
CASSLAAHRTGLSNQPQHF
>TRBJ1-1|-|TRBV25-1|-
TGTGCCAGCAGTGGGGGTCCGCAGATGAACACTGAAGCTTTCTTT
CASSGGPQMNTEAFF
>TRBJ2-7|-|TRBV28|TRBD1
TGTGCCGTGGGACAGGGTAGGTACGAGCAGTACTTC
CAVGQGRYEQYF
>TRBJ2-7|once|TRBV4-2|-
TGTGCCAGCAGTCCCCTCGGAAGCTCCTACGAGCAGTACTTC
CASSPLGSSYEQYF
>TRBJ2-1|-|TRBV21-1|-
TGTGCCAGCAGCAAAGTACTCGCGACAGGGTACAATGAGCAGTTCTTC
CASSKVLATGYNEQFF
>TRBJ2-6|-|TRBV5-1|TRBD1
TGCGCCAGCAGCTTGGCAGGGGGCTCGTCAGGGGCCAACGTCCTGACTTTC
CASSLAGGSSGANVLTF
>TRBJ2-5|-|TRBV19|-
TGTGCCAGTAGTACTGGACGGAGAGAGACCCAGTACTTC
CASSTGRRETQYF
>TRBJ2-7|-|TRBV28|TRBD2
TGTGCCAGCAGTGCGAGGACTAGCAGAACTTACGAGCAGTACTTC
CASSARTSRTYEQYF
>TRBJ1-5|-|TRBV30|-
TGTGCCTGGAGTCCGGGGGGGGGACAACCCCAGCATTTT
CAWSPGGGQPQHF
>TRBJ2-1|-|TRBV7-3|TRBD2
TGTGCCAGCAGCTCCGAGCCACCGGGACTAGGGGGATACAATGAGCAGTTCTTC
CASSSEPPGLGGYNEQFF
>TRBJ1-3|-|TRBV6-6|-
TGTGCCAGCAGTTACGGGGTACCCGGAAACACCATATATTTT
CASSYGVPGNTIYF
>TRBJ1-5|once|TRBV19|-
TGTGCCAGTAGTATTGGGCCATATAGCAATCAGCCCCAGCATTTT
CASSIGPYSNQPQHF
>TRBJ1-1|-|TRBV28|-
TGTGCCAGCAGTTTCCCACCACGTGTGGGCGCCCAGGAAGCTTTCTTT
CASSFPPRVGAQEAFF
>TRBJ2-2|-|TRBV30|TRBD1
TGTGCCTGGGCCGGGACAGGGGGACCCGGGGAGCTGTTTTTT
CAWAGTGGPGELFF
>TRBJ1-1|-|TRBV6-1|-
TGTGCCAGCAGTGAAGCTAGATCGCGGGCTGAAGCTTTCTTT
CASSEARSRAEAFF
>TRBJ2-1|-|TRBV11-2|TRBD2
TGTGCCAGCAGCTCCCCCCGACTAGCCAATGAGCAGTTCTTC
CASSSPRLANEQFF
>TRBJ2-3|-|TRBV27|-
TGTGCCAGCAGTTTATCTCTGAGCACAGATACGCAGTATTTT
CASSLSLSTDTQYF
>TRBJ1-1|-|TRBV6-6|-
TGTGCCAGCAGTTTGCAGGTGAACACTGAAGCTTTCTTT
CASSLQVNTEAFF
>TRBJ2-1|-|TRBV2|TRBD2
TGTGCCAGCAGAGCGGGGACTAGCGATGCCAATGAGCAGTTCTTC
CASRAGTSDANEQFF
>TRBJ1-1|-|TRBV4-1|-
TGCGCCAGCAGCTCGCAACGCGGGAACACTGAAGCTTTCTTT
CASSSQRGNTEAFF
>TRBJ1-2|-|TRBV7-2|-
TGTGCCAGCAGCTTAGTTTTTGGGGTAAACTATGGCTACACCTTC
CASSLVFGVNYGYTF
>TRBJ1-6|-|TRBV5-4|TRBD1
TGTGCCAGCAGACAGGGACAGGGTAGTTATTCACCCCTCCACTTT
CASRQGQGSYSPLHF
>TRBJ2-2|-|TRBV11-2|-
TGTGCCAGCAGCTTGGGCCGAGGGACGTACACCGGGGAGCTGTTTTTT
CASSLGRGTYTGELFF
>TRBJ2-7|-|TRBV27|TRBD1
TGTGCCAGCAGTTTAAGCCGGACCCGGGACAGGGTCTACGAGCAGTACTTC
CASSLSRTRDRVYEQYF
>TRBJ2-5|-|TRBV2|-
TGTGCCAGCAGTGACTCGGACTTCCAAGAGACCCAGTACTTC
CASSDSDFQETQYF
>TRBJ1-3|once|TRBV7-8|TRBD1
TGTGCCAGCAGCCCTCGCCGGGCAGGGGGCTCTGGAAACACCATATATTTT
CASSPRRAGGSGNTIYF
>TRBJ1-2|few|TRBV6-5|-
TGTGCCAGCAGTTCAGGGTATTGGGGCTACACCTTC
CASSSGYWGYTF
>TRBJ1-1|-|TRBV10-3|-
TGTGCCATCAGTGATTATGGACAGCAAGAAGCTTTCTTT
CAISDYGQQEAFF
>TRBJ2-2|-|TRBV5-5|TRBD2
TGTGCCAGCAGCCGGACTAGCGGGAGATCCGGGGAGCTGTTTTTT
CASSRTSGRSGELFF